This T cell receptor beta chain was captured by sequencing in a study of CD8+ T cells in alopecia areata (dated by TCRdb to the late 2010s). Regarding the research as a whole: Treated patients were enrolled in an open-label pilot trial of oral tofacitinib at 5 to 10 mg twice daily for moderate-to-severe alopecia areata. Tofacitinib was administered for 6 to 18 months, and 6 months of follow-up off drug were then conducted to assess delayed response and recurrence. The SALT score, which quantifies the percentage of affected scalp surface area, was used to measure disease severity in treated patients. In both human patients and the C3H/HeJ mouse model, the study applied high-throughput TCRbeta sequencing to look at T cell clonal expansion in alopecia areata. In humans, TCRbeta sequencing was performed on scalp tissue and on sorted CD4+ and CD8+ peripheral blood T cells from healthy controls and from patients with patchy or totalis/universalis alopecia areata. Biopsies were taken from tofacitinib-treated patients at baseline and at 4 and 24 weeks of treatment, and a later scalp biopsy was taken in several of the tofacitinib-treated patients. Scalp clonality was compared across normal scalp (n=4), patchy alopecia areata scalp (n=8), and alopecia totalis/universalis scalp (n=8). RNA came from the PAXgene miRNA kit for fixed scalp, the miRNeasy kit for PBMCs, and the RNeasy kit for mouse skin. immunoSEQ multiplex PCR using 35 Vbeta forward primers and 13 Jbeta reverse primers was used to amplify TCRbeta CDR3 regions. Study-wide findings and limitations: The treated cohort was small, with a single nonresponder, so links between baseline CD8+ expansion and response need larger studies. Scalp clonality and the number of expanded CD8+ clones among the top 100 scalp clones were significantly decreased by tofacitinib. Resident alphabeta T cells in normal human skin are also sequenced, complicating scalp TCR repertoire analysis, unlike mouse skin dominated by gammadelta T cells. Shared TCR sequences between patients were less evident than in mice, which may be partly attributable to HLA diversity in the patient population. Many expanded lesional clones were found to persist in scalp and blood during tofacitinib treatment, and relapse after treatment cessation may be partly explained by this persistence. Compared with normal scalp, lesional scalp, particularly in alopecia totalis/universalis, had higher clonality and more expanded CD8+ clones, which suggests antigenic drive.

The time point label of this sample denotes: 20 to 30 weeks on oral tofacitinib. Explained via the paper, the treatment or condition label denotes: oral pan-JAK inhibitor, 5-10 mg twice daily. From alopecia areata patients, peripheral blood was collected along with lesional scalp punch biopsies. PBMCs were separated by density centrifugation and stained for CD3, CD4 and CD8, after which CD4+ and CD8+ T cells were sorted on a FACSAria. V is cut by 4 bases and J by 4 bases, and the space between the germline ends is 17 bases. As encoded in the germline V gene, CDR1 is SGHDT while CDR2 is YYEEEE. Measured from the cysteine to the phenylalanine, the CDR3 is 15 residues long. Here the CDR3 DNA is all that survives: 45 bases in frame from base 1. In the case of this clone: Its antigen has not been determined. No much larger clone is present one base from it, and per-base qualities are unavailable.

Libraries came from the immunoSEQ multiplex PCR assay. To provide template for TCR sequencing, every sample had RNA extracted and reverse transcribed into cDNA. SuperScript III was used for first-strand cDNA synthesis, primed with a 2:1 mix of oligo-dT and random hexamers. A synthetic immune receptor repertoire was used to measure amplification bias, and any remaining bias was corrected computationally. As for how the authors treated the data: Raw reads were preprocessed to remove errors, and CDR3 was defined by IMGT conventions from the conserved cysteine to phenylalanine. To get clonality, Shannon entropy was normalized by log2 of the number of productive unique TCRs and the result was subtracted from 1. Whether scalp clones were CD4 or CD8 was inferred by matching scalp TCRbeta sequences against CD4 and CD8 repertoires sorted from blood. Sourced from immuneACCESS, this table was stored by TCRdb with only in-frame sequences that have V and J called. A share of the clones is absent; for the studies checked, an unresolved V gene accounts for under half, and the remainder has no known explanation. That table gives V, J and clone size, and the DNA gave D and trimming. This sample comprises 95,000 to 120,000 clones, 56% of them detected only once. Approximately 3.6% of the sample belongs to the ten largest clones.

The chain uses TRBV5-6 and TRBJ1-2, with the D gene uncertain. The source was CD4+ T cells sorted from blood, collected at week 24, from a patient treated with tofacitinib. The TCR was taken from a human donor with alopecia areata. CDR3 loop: CASSRITWALYGYTF. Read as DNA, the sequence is TGTGCCAGCAGCAGGATTACCTGGGCCCTCTATGGCTACACCTTC. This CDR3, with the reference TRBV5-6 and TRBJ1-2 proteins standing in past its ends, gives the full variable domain DAGVTQSPTHLIKTRGQQVTLRCSPKSGHDTVSWYQQALGQGPQFIFQYYEEEERQRGNFPDRFSGHQFPNYSSELNVNALLLGDSALYLCASSRITWALYGYTFGSGTRLTVV.